This passage covers 21 T cell receptor beta chains from one sample sequenced in a study of shared clonotypes between healthy human individuals. Clones were read by immunoSEQ multiplex PCR, and TCRdb kept only the in-frame ones, dropping some. The sample yields 2 million to 2.5 million clones, under 95% seen once. Source material: naive CD4+ T cells from PBMCs. Noted subset: CD45RA+ positively selected. The source is a man aged 18 to 30 in good health. Some clones in this sample may be carry-over from other donors' samples.

The J gene is TRBJ2-3, the V gene TRBV9, with D tentatively TRBD1 or TRBD2 (6 bases each). Germline values: CDR1 SGDLS, CDR2 YYNGEE. The CDR3 has 14 amino acids. V lost 6 bases and J lost 1, with 12 bases in between. Here the CDR3 DNA reads TGTGCCAGCAAGCGCGGGACACGCACAGATACGCAGTATTTT. Its translation is CASKRGTRTDTQYF.

The V and J genes are TRBV6-4 and TRBJ2-3; 7 nucleotides match TRBD2. Unmatched junction bases numbered 6, after V lost 2 bases and J lost 4 bases. The CDR3 consists of 15 residues. Per the germline V gene, CDR1 is MRHNA and CDR2 is SNTAGT. The CDR3 nucleotides are TGTGCCAGCAGTGACCGGGGGGTCCTTCCAGATACGCAGTATTTT. Protein sequence: CASSDRGVLPDTQYF.

DNA of the CDR3: TGTGCCAGCAGCCGTGGTTCGGGGGGCATCTATGGCTACACCTTC. This translates into CASSRGSGGIYGYTF. The chain employs TRBV7-9 and TRBJ1-2; TRBD1 might be the D (6 bases). The CDR3 has 15 amino acids. V lost 5 bases and J lost 4, with 17 bases in between. CDR1 is SEHNR, CDR2 FQNEAQ, per germline (reference sequence).

The CDR3 loop reads CASSEYGTADEKLFF. The CDR3 nucleotides are TGTGCCAGCAGTGAATATGGGACAGCCGATGAAAAACTGTTTTTT. The rearrangement uses TRBV25-1 and TRBJ1-4; 7 bases map to TRBD1. The J segment lost 6 bases and the V segment lost 0 bases, leaving 4 bases of the junction unmatched. This CDR3 spans 15 amino acids. Germline assignment: CDR1 MGHDK and CDR2 SYGVNS.

This clone was found once. The chain links TRBV28 to TRBJ2-3, with D unclear. This CDR3 spans 14 amino acids. CDR1 and CDR2 from the germline V gene are MDHEN and SYDVKM. V gave up 3 bases and J gave up 4 bases, with 11 bases separating them. The CDR3: CASSLAVWADTQYF. CDR3 bases: TGTGCCAGCAGTTTGGCGGTTTGGGCAGATACGCAGTATTTT.

The rearrangement uses TRBV12-5 and TRBJ1-2; a possible D gene is TRBD1 (5 bases). V gave up 0 bases and J gave up 4 bases, with 18 bases separating them. The germline gives CDR1 LGHNT, CDR2 FRNRAP. This CDR3 is built from 17 residues. In DNA, the CDR3 is TGTGCTAGTGGTTTGGTAACAGGTCGTCACGGCGCCTATGGCTACACCTTC. This encodes CASGLVTGRHGAYGYTF.

The chain is built from TRBV28 and TRBJ1-1; TRBD1 is a possible D gene (5 bases). CDR1 MDHEN and CDR2 SYDVKM come from the germline V gene. V lost 2 bases and J 0 bases, leaving 16 bases between the germline ends. This CDR3 has 17 residues. In DNA, the CDR3 is TGTGCCAGCAGTTTACCCCTCGACAGCACCATGAACACTGAAGCTTTCTTT. Translated: CASSLPLDSTMNTEAFF.

This chain joins TRBV5-4 and TRBJ2-3, with 13 bases lining up with TRBD2. The germline V gene has CDR1 SGHNT and CDR2 YYREEE (reference sequence). Trimming removed 4 bases from V and 4 bases from J; junction bases left unmatched: 18. The CDR3 runs to 20 residues. The CDR3 nucleotides read TGTGCCAGCAGCCCGGGTGGGACTAGCGGGATCTTGAGCTCGGCAGATACGCAGTATTTT. Translation: CASSPGGTSGILSSADTQYF.

V is TRBV11-2 and J is TRBJ1-3; D is uncertain. The V gene lost 1 base and the J gene lost 7 bases, with 8 bases spanning the gap. The CDR3 sequence is 13 residues long. Germline-derived CDR1 and CDR2 are SGHAT and FQNNGV. The CDR3 loop reads CASSLGSWNTIYF. DNA for the CDR3: TGTGCCAGCAGCTTAGGGAGCTGGAACACCATATATTTT.

V usage is TRBV21-1 and J usage is TRBJ2-3; the table gives TRBD2 as D, unverified against the DNA. TRBV21-1 is designated a pseudogene. The CDR3 covers 20 residues. The CDR3 region has the DNA TGTGCCAGCAGCCTTGGGGAGGATGGACTAGCGGGAGATGGGGCAGATACGCAGTATTTT. It translates to CASSLGEDGLAGDGADTQYF.

This clone occurred once. The CDR3 nucleotides read TGTGCCAGCTCACCCGGGACCATTAGCAATCAGCCCCAGCATTTT. This sequence encodes CASSPGTISNQPQHF. V is TRBV18 and J is TRBJ1-5; D possibly corresponds to TRBD1 (5 bases). Germline loops: CDR1 KGHSH, CDR2 LQKENI. The CDR3 is 15 residues long. V was trimmed by 3 bases and J by 0 bases, leaving 9 bases between them.

This rearrangement joins TRBV28 to TRBJ2-5; TRBD1 might be the D (5 bases). Trimming removed 6 bases at V and 0 bases at J, with 20 bases between. Germline assignment: CDR1 MDHEN and CDR2 SYDVKM. CDR3 size: 17 residues. The DNA of the CDR3 is TGTGCCAGCAGCCTAAGAGGATGGCAGGGATACCAAGAGACCCAGTACTTC. It codes for CASSLRGWQGYQETQYF.

Written as DNA, the CDR3 is TGTGCCAGCAGTCCGGACAGGGCGAACACCGGGGAGCTGTTTTTT. Translated: CASSPDRANTGELFF. The chain couples TRBV6-1 to TRBJ2-2; 8 bases are a match to TRBD1. The germline V gene encodes CDR1 MNHNS and CDR2 SASEGT. This CDR3 comprises 15 residues. The ends lost 5 bases at V and 0 bases at J; junction bases unmatched: 2.

For the CDR3, the DNA is TGCGCCAGCAGCCAAGATCGGGCGGGAGGTTGGACAGATACGCAGTATTTT. It codes for CASSQDRAGGWTDTQYF. This chain links TRBV4-1 with TRBJ2-3; 8 positions match TRBD2. CDR3 length: 17 residues. V shed 0 bases, J shed 3 bases, and the junction held 8 bases outside the gene matches. Germline values: CDR1 MGHRA, CDR2 YSYEKL.

V gene TRBV10-1 combines with J gene TRBJ1-1, with no clear D. Germline V gene data show CDR1 as WNHNN and CDR2 as SYGVQD (reference sequence). The CDR3 is made up of 16 amino acids. Trimming shortened V by 4 bases and J by 4 bases, and 19 bases separated the two germline ends. The CDR3 bases are TGCGCCAGCAGTGCGGGGATCCTACCGAGGAGCACTGAAGCTTTCTTT. Translated, it gives CASSAGILPRSTEAFF.

The rearrangement joins TRBV10-1 to TRBJ2-1; no reliable D call. Germline CDR1 reads WNHNN; CDR2 reads SYGVQD (reference sequence). The CDR3 is 11 amino acids. V was clipped by 0 bases and J by 9 bases, with 3 bases between them. CDR3 amino acids: CASSESGEQFF. The DNA for the CDR3 is TGCGCCAGCAGTGAGTCTGGTGAGCAGTTCTTC.

The chain couples TRBV4-1 to TRBJ2-5, with 10 nucleotides matching TRBD1. The CDR3 runs to 19 residues. The trim removed 1 base at V and 5 bases at J, leaving 16 bases unmatched. Germline assignment: CDR1 MGHRA and CDR2 YSYEKL. The CDR3 loop reads CASSQGVGQGVSFLETQYF. As DNA, the CDR3 is TGCGCCAGCAGCCAAGGGGTTGGACAGGGGGTATCCTTCCTGGAGACCCAGTACTTC.

This sequence joins TRBV6-5 and TRBJ2-7; the D is unclear. V lost 2 bases and J 4 bases, leaving 6 bases between the germline ends. Germline lookup yields CDR1 MNHEY and CDR2 SVGAGI. The CDR3 consists of 12 residues. Here the CDR3 DNA reads TGTGCCAGCAGTTACAGAGTGTACGAGCAGTACTTC. This gives the protein CASSYRVYEQYF.

The chain combines TRBV29-1 with TRBJ1-5; 7 nucleotides line up with TRBD1. V shed 7 bases and J 7 bases; nucleotides not matched to a gene: 10. Germline assignment: CDR1 SQVTM and CDR2 ANQGSEA. There are 13 residues in the CDR3. The CDR3 reads CSASTGMGQPQHF. Written as DNA, the CDR3 is TGCAGCGCTTCGACAGGGATGGGCCAGCCCCAGCATTTT.

This clone was seen only a few times. The rearrangement joins TRBV6-1 to TRBJ1-1; D perhaps matches TRBD1 (5 bases). V gave up 7 bases and J gave up 5 bases, with 14 bases separating them. This CDR3 spans 13 amino acids. CDR1 is MNHNS and CDR2 is SASEGT in the germline V gene. The CDR3 DNA follows: TGTGCCAGCATTTCCGGGGGAGAGACTGAAGCTTTCTTT. Translated, it gives CASISGGETEAFF.

The chain is built from TRBV29-1 and TRBJ1-2; 9 nucleotides match TRBD1. With 4 bases clipped from V and 7 bases from J, the junction kept 10 bases outside the gene matches. CDR3 length: 14 residues. The germline V gene has CDR1 SQVTM and CDR2 ANQGSEA. The CDR3: CSVGGPGQGSGYTF. The CDR3 nucleotides read TGCAGCGTTGGAGGCCCGGGACAGGGATCTGGCTACACCTTC. Using reference TRBV29-1 and TRBJ1-2 for the parts outside the CDR3, the full variable domain is SAVISQKPSRDICQRGTSLTIQCQVDSQVTMMFWYRQQPGQSLTLIATANQGSEATYESGFVIDKFPISRPNLTFSTLTVSNMSPEDSSIYLCSVGGPGQGSGYTFGSGTRLTVV.